The 29 T cell receptor beta chains given below trace back to one sample, sequenced in a study of T-cell memory formation after mild COVID-19. TCRdb fed the 5' RACE reads into MiXCR, producing one record per CDR3 protein. The data hold about 440,000 distinct CDR3 sequences, with 20% observed a single time. Sequenced: PBMCs or a T cell subset sorted from them (not recorded which). The receptors were sampled from an adult woman who had mild COVID-19 (a few samples of this study predate the infection). Cell type and time point are not known.

The V gene is TRBV20-1, the J gene TRBJ2-7; D may be TRBD1 (5 bases). Germline CDR1 DFQATT, CDR2 SNEGSKA (reference sequence). CDR3 length: 13 residues. The V end was cut by 1 base, the J end by 3 bases, with 10 bases between. CDR3: CSARAGKIYEQYF. The DNA of the CDR3 is TGCAGTGCTAGAGCAGGGAAGATCTACGAGCAGTACTTC.

This sequence joins TRBV11-3 and TRBJ2-3, with 7 positions matching TRBD2. CDR3 length: 15 residues. From germline, CDR1 is SGHNT and CDR2 YENEEA. J gave up 3 bases and V 2 bases, and 5 bases lay outside the gene matches. As DNA, the CDR3 is TGTGCCAGCAGCTTAAGCGGGAAATTAACAGATACGCAGTATTTT. Translated, it gives CASSLSGKLTDTQYF.

This clonotype was counted at least ten times. V gene TRBV5-1 combines with J gene TRBJ1-6, with 7 bases aligning to TRBD1. This CDR3 has 14 amino acids. V shed 7 bases, J shed 3 bases, and the junction held 4 bases outside the gene matches. Germline assignment: CDR1 SGHRS and CDR2 YFSETQ. This chain's CDR3 is CASGTGDYNSPLHF. In DNA form, the CDR3 reads TGCGCCAGCGGCACAGGGGACTATAATTCACCCCTCCACTTT. The full variable domain, in which reference TRBV5-1 and TRBJ1-6 provide the parts outside the CDR3, is KAGVTQTPRYLIKTRGQQVTLSCSPISGHRSVSWYQQTPGQGLQFLFEYFSETQRNKGNFPGRFSGRQFSNSRSEMNVSTLELGDSALYLCASGTGDYNSPLHFGNGTRLTVT.

The chain is built from TRBV5-1 and TRBJ2-5, with TRBD2 identical over 7 bases. Germline V gene data show CDR1 as SGHRS and CDR2 as YFSETQ. Germline trimming cut 2 bases from V and 5 bases from J; bases unmatched to any gene: 6. The CDR3 is 14 amino acids. The CDR3 DNA sequence: TGCGCCAGCAGCTTAGGCGGGAGAGAGGAGACCCAGTACTTC. Translation: CASSLGGREETQYF.

This clonotype was counted only a few times. The J gene is TRBJ2-5, the V gene TRBV20-1; perhaps TRBD2 as D (6 bases). V was pared by 4 bases and J by 2 bases, with 14 bases between. The CDR3 is 14 amino acids. The V gene's germline CDR1 is DFQATT and CDR2 SNEGSKA (reference sequence). The DNA for the CDR3 is TGCAGTGCTACTCTGGGTGGAGGGCAAGAGACCCAGTACTTC. Translation: CSATLGGGQETQYF.

The CDR3 DNA is TGTGCCAGCAGTTACTCGAATACAGGGAGCGGAGCTTTCTTT. It is translated as CASSYSNTGSGAFF. The V and J genes are TRBV6-5 and TRBJ1-1; D is possibly TRBD1 (6 bases). From germline, CDR1 is MNHEY and CDR2 SVGAGI. V shed 0 bases and J shed 10 bases, with 15 bases lying between them. The CDR3 has 14 residues.

This rearrangement joins TRBV30 to TRBJ1-3, with D perhaps matching TRBD1 (6 bases). Germline CDR1 reads GTSNPN; CDR2 reads SVGIG (reference sequence). The CDR3 consists of 14 residues. The V end was cut by 2 bases, the J end by 4 bases, with 12 bases between. The CDR3 reads CAWSTTGPGNTIYF. The CDR3 DNA reads TGTGCCTGGAGTACTACAGGGCCCGGAAACACCATATATTTT.

This clonotype showed up just a few times. This rearrangement joins TRBV6-2 or TRBV6-3 to TRBJ2-1; 7 bases line up with TRBD2. Germline CDR1 is MNHEY and CDR2 is SVGEGT. J lost 6 bases, V lost 0 bases, and 5 bases had no gene match. This CDR3 comprises 15 residues. The CDR3 reads CASSYSRGIFNEQFF. The CDR3 DNA sequence: TGTGCCAGCAGTTACTCGCGGGGGATATTCAATGAGCAGTTCTTC.

This clonotype has just a few counts. The chain joins TRBV5-1 to TRBJ2-5, with D possibly TRBD2 on 6 matching bases. The CDR3 runs 15 residues. Germline V CDR1 and CDR2: SGHRS, YFSETQ. V was trimmed by 0 bases and J by 2 bases, leaving 11 bases between them. DNA of the CDR3: TGCGCCAGCAGCTTGGACTGGGGGGAGCAAGAGACCCAGTACTTC. As protein: CASSLDWGEQETQYF.

V gene TRBV4-2 combines with J gene TRBJ2-7; 7 positions match TRBD2. Unmatched junction bases numbered 10, after V lost 4 bases and J lost 4 bases. Germline values: CDR1 LGHNA, CDR2 YNFKEQ. The CDR3 contains 15 residues. Here the CDR3 reads CASSPTSGNGYEQYF. In nucleotides, the CDR3 is TGTGCCAGCAGCCCAACGAGCGGGAACGGTTACGAGCAGTACTTC.

The J gene is TRBJ2-3, the V gene TRBV6-5; D is possibly TRBD1 (5 bases). From germline, CDR1 is MNHEY and CDR2 SVGAGI. The CDR3 loop spans 16 amino acids. V shed 2 bases and J shed 4 bases, with 16 bases lying between them. CDR3 region: CASSYKGVGRSDTQYF. The CDR3 region has the DNA TGTGCCAGCAGTTACAAAGGGGTGGGTCGATCAGATACGCAGTATTTT.

This clonotype has a handful of counts. The V gene is TRBV7-2, the J gene TRBJ2-2; a possible D gene is TRBD2 (7 bases). CDR3 length: 20 amino acids. CDR1 and CDR2 from the germline V gene are SGHTA and FQGNSA. V gave up 1 base and J gave up 5 bases, with 26 bases separating them. CDR3 in DNA: TGTGCCAGCAGCTTAGGCGCGAGGGAGGGGGTCTTCTTCGGGACCGGGGAGCTGTTTTTT. Amino acids: CASSLGAREGVFFGTGELFF.

This clonotype was seen more than once but under ten times. The chain has TRBV15 and TRBJ1-5, with 7 bases matching TRBD1. The CDR3 contains 15 residues. The J segment lost 3 bases and the V segment lost 3 bases, leaving 5 bases of the junction unmatched. Germline-derived CDR1 and CDR2 are LNHNV and YYDKDF (reference sequence). Here the CDR3 reads CATSSYGTDNQPQHF. CDR3 sequence (DNA): TGTGCCACCAGCAGTTATGGGACAGACAATCAGCCCCAGCATTTT.

This clonotype came up many times. The rearrangement joins TRBV5-1 to TRBJ2-7; 11 bases line up with TRBD1. This CDR3 is built from 16 residues. Germline V gene data show CDR1 as SGHRS and CDR2 as YFSETQ. V dropped 2 bases and J dropped 1; count of bases not matched to a gene: 5. The CDR3 loop reads CASSFSGTGGSYEQYF. CDR3 nucleotides: TGCGCCAGCAGCTTCTCCGGGACAGGGGGTTCCTACGAGCAGTACTTC.

This clonotype showed up just a few times. This rearrangement joins TRBV4-2 to TRBJ2-1; a weak D match, TRBD2 (6 bases). V dropped 5 bases and J dropped 0 bases, with 14 bases sitting between them. This CDR3 comprises 16 residues. The germline CDR1 and CDR2 sequences are LGHNA and YNFKEQ. Written as DNA, the CDR3 is TGTGCCAGCAGCAGTAGCGGCCAAGCCTCCTACAATGAGCAGTTCTTC. This sequence encodes CASSSSGQASYNEQFF.

The chain couples TRBV24-1 to TRBJ2-1, with TRBD1 matching 7 bases. This CDR3 comprises 15 residues. Unmatched junction bases numbered 7, after V lost 3 bases and J lost 6 bases. The germline CDR1 and CDR2 sequences are KGHDR and SFDVKD. For the CDR3, the DNA is TGTGCCACCAGTGATCCGGGACAGCCGCTCAATGAGCAGTTCTTC. Translation gives CATSDPGQPLNEQFF.

V and J are TRBV20-1 and TRBJ1-2; 8 bases are a match to TRBD1. V lost 0 bases to trimming and J lost 3 bases; unmatched junction nucleotides: 3. The germline V gene encodes CDR1 DFQATT and CDR2 SNEGSKA (reference sequence). The CDR3 has 14 residues. CDR3 sequence reads: CSARDLDRDYGYTF. As DNA, the CDR3 is TGCAGTGCTAGAGATTTGGACAGGGACTATGGCTACACCTTC.

This sequence joins TRBV4-2 and TRBJ2-2, with 11 bases lining up with TRBD2. Germline V gives CDR1 LGHNA, CDR2 YNFKEQ. V lost 0 bases, J lost 6 bases, and 9 bases stayed unmatched. The CDR3 has 18 amino acids. The CDR3 spells CASSQEAEVAGGSGELFF. The CDR3 DNA reads as TGTGCCAGCAGCCAAGAAGCCGAGGTAGCGGGAGGGTCCGGGGAGCTGTTTTTT.

The chain carries TRBV20-1 and TRBJ2-1; TRBD2 matches 7 bases. In germline, CDR1 is DFQATT, CDR2 SNEGSKA (reference sequence). The ends lost 6 bases at V and 8 bases at J; junction bases unmatched: 7. The CDR3 spans 12 residues. CDR3 sequence: CSAVGGSDEQFF. In DNA, the CDR3 is TGCAGTGCCGTGGGCGGGAGCGATGAGCAGTTCTTC.

J is TRBJ2-7 and V is TRBV7-9; no clear D. This CDR3 spans 12 amino acids. V gave up 3 bases and J gave up 5 bases, with 8 bases separating them. CDR1 and CDR2 from the germline V gene are SEHNR and FQNEAQ (reference sequence). CDR3 protein: CASSLVSDEQYF. CDR3 bases: TGTGCCAGCAGCTTGGTCTCAGACGAGCAGTACTTC. The complete variable domain, with remaining parts taken from reference TRBV7-9 and TRBJ2-7, reads DTGVSQNPRHKITKRGQNVTFRCDPISEHNRLYWYRQTLGQGPEFLTYFQNEAQLEKSRLLSDRFSAERPKGSFSTLEIQRTEQGDSAMYLCASSLVSDEQYFGPGTRLTVT.

The V and J genes are TRBV5-1 and TRBJ2-3; TRBD1 matches 8 bases. V was clipped by 3 bases and J by 4 bases; unmatched bases: 7. Germline V lookup: CDR1 SGHRS, CDR2 YFSETQ. This CDR3 is 15 amino acids long. CDR3 sequence reads: CASSSQGARADTQYF. The DNA of the CDR3 is TGCGCCAGCAGCTCCCAGGGGGCTAGGGCAGATACGCAGTATTTT.

This clonotype was observed a few times. V gene TRBV7-8 combines with J gene TRBJ2-3; D may be TRBD1 or TRBD2 (5 bases each). This CDR3 comprises 18 residues. V lost 1 base and J lost 4, with 21 bases in between. The germline CDR1 and CDR2 sequences are SGHVS and FQNEAQ. The CDR3 nucleotides are TGTGCCAGCAGCTTAGTCGGGATTTCGGGACGGCAGTCAGATACGCAGTATTTT. This sequence encodes CASSLVGISGRQSDTQYF. Drawing the rest from reference TRBV7-8 and TRBJ2-3, the complete variable domain is GAGVSQSPRYKVAKRGQDVALRCDPISGHVSLFWYQQALGQGPEFLTYFQNEAQLDKSGLPSDRFFAERPEGSVSTLKIQRTQQEDSAVYLCASSLVGISGRQSDTQYFGPGTRLTVL.

This chain links TRBV20-1 with TRBJ2-1; D not certain. Trimming took off 1 base at V and 8 bases at J, with 9 bases between the two ends. The CDR3 sequence is 12 residues long. Germline-derived CDR1 and CDR2 are DFQATT and SNEGSKA (reference sequence). The CDR3 here is CSARARPDEQFF. CDR3 sequence (DNA): TGCAGTGCTAGAGCCCGGCCGGATGAGCAGTTCTTC.

This clonotype was detected a few times. The chain combines TRBV5-4 with TRBJ1-5, with D unresolved. CDR1 and CDR2 from the germline V gene are SGHNT and YYREEE (reference sequence). The CDR3 totals 12 residues. The V gene lost 0 bases and the J gene lost 9 bases, with 7 bases spanning the gap. DNA for the CDR3: TGTGCCAGCAGCTTGGAAGAGGGGCCCCAGCATTTT. Amino acids: CASSLEEGPQHF.

This clonotype was observed a few times. V and J are TRBV12-3 or TRBV12-4 and TRBJ1-1; 8 bases are a match to TRBD1. There are 12 residues in the CDR3. Trimming cost V 9 bases and J 7 bases; bases outside gene matches: 7. In DNA, the CDR3 is TGTGCCAGGGTAACCGACAGGGGTGAAGCTTTCTTT. Its protein product is CARVTDRGEAFF.

This clonotype appeared a few times. This chain links TRBV11-3 with TRBJ2-1; tentatively, D is TRBD1 (6 bases). Germline loops: CDR1 SGHNT, CDR2 YENEEA. The length of the CDR3 is 14 residues. Trimming cost V 4 bases and J 12 bases, with 19 bases left between them. The CDR3 sequence: CASSSGQGRGRQFF. The CDR3 bases are TGTGCCAGCAGCTCCGGCCAGGGCAGGGGAAGGCAGTTCTTC.

This chain joins TRBV19 and TRBJ1-4; tentative D call: TRBD1 (5 bases). The CDR3 has 15 amino acids. V lost 9 bases and J lost 7, with 21 bases in between. CDR1 and CDR2 (germline): LNHDA, SQIVND (reference sequence). The CDR3 DNA reads as TGTGCCAGCACGTCCTCGTGGGGGGTCGGTGAAAAACTGTTTTTT. It encodes CASTSSWGVGEKLFF.

This clonotype was detected a few times. In DNA form, the CDR3 reads TGTGCCAGCACCGAAGATAGCGGGACGAACACCGGGGAGCTGTTTTTT. As protein: CASTEDSGTNTGELFF. This chain links TRBV2 with TRBJ2-2; 8 bases are a match to TRBD2. The CDR3 is 16 residues long. The V segment lost 7 bases and the J segment 0 bases; nucleotides outside the gene matches: 7. The germline V gene has CDR1 SNHLY and CDR2 FYNNEI. The variable domain in full, with the rest retrieved from reference TRBV2 and TRBJ2-2, is EPEVTQTPSHQVTQMGQEVILRCVPISNHLYFYWYRQILGQKVEFLVSFYNNEISEKSEIFDDQFSVERPDGSNFTLKIRSTKLEDSAMYFCASTEDSGTNTGELFFGEGSRLTVL.

The chain's CDR3 is CASRLRGTNQPQHF. For the CDR3, the DNA is TGTGCCAGCAGGCTCCGGGGGACAAATCAGCCCCAGCATTTT. This chain connects TRBV5-6 to TRBJ1-5, with D possibly matching TRBD1 (6 bases). V lost 5 bases to trimming and J lost 4 bases, with 13 bases between them. CDR3 size: 14 residues. Germline values: CDR1 SGHDT, CDR2 YYEEEE.